Listed below are T cell receptor beta chains from one sample, sequenced in a study of response to subunit inactivated influenza vaccine. One entry per CDR3 protein, called by TCRdb with MiXCR from the RT-PCR reads. The repertoire holds 500,000 to 600,000 distinct CDR3 sequences, over 9.5% seen once, with roughly 10% in the top ten. Sequenced here: PBMCs from blood, sampled on the day of vaccination. These receptors came from a man over 45 who received an inactivated influenza vaccine. Each CDR3 is given with its conserved first and last residue. A D gene is named only where the DNA matches it firmly. Clone size is given for some rows only: seen once, a few or many times, or a class if the clone is expanded.

V gene	J gene	clone size	D gene	CDR3 DNA	CDR3 protein
TRBV4-3	TRBJ2-1	few	TRBD2	TGCGCCAGCAGCCAGATTACTAGCGGCAAAAGCCATGAGCAGTTCTTC	CASSQITSGKSHEQFF
TRBV5-1	TRBJ2-3	many	TRBD1	TGCGCCAGCAGCCTCCGGACAGGGCGCACAGATACGCAGTATTTT	CASSLRTGRTDTQYF
TRBV7-7	TRBJ2-2	many	TRBD2	TGTGCCAGCAGTCGGACTAGCGGGGGGAACACCGGGGAGCTGTTTTTT	CASSRTSGGNTGELFF
TRBV27	TRBJ2-1	many	TRBD2	TGTGCCAGCAGTCTATCGTGGGGGGGAGTCTACAATGAGCAGTTCTTC	CASSLSWGGVYNEQFF
TRBV20-1	TRBJ2-1	few	TRBD2	TGCAGTGCCCTAGCGGGTTGGTACAATGAGCAGTTCTTC	CSALAGWYNEQFF
TRBV5-1	TRBJ2-5	few	TRBD2	TGCGCCAGCAGCACTAGCGGGATCCAAGAGACCCAGTACTTC	CASSTSGIQETQYF
TRBV7-9	TRBJ1-2	.	TRBD1	TGTGCCAGCAGCTATTCCCGGACAGGTCCCGACGGCTACACCTTC	CASSYSRTGPDGYTF
TRBV7-2	TRBJ1-1	.	TRBD1	TGTGCCAGCAGCTTAGAGACAGGGCGAGCTTTCTTT	CASSLETGRAFF
TRBV7-2	TRBJ1-1	many	.	TGTGCCAGCAGCTCAGGACGGAATTCGATGAACACTGAAGCTTTCTTT	CASSSGRNSMNTEAFF
TRBV24-1	TRBJ2-7	many	TRBD1	TGTGCCACCAGTGATTCCGGGACAGAATACGAGCAGTACTTC	CATSDSGTEYEQYF
TRBV5-4	TRBJ2-1	.	.	TGTGCCAGCAGCTTGATGTTGGAGGGTGAGCAGTTCTTC	CASSLMLEGEQFF
TRBV5-1	TRBJ2-1	.	.	TGCGCCAGCAGCGGCGGCGGGGGCCGCTCCTACAATGAGCAGTTCTTC	CASSGGGGRSYNEQFF
TRBV28	TRBJ2-3	many	TRBD2	TGTGCCAGCAGTTTCGAGGCGGGGGGCATCACAGATACGCAGTATTTT	CASSFEAGGITDTQYF
TRBV7-3	TRBJ2-7	many	.	TGTGCCAGCAGCCTTAGCGGTACCGCCAGCGAGCAGTACTTC	CASSLSGTASEQYF
TRBV30	TRBJ1-1	few	.	TGTGCCCTCCGGGGCGGGCCAGGGGTTGAAGCTTTCTTT	CALRGGPGVEAFF
TRBV6-5	TRBJ2-7	.	TRBD1	TGTGCCAGCAGTTACTCGGGAACCGGGACAGGGTCCTCCTACGAGCAGTACTTC	CASSYSGTGTGSSYEQYF
TRBV5-6	TRBJ2-3	.	.	TGTGCCAGCAGCTTGGACAGTGGGTGGACAGATACGCAGTATTTT	CASSLDSGWTDTQYF
TRBV20-1	TRBJ2-2	many	TRBD2	TGCAGTGCTAGTAGGACTAGCGGGGTTGGCGGGGAGCTGTTTTTT	CSASRTSGVGGELFF
TRBV12-5	TRBJ2-2	.	.	TGTGCTAGTGGCCGCACGACGGGGAACACCGGGGAGCTGTTTTTT	CASGRTTGNTGELFF
TRBV18	TRBJ2-3	few	.	TGTGCCAGCTCACCACGCCCGGGCGATACGCAGTATTTT	CASSPRPGDTQYF
TRBV20-1	TRBJ2-2	few	TRBD2	TGCAGTGCTAGAGAGCAGACCGGGACTAGTACCGGGGAGCTGTTTTTT	CSAREQTGTSTGELFF
TRBV11-2	TRBJ1-5	.	.	TGTGCCAGCAGCTCCCGGTCGTACGGCGCGTATAGCAATCAGCCCCAGCATTTT	CASSSRSYGAYSNQPQHF
TRBV28	TRBJ2-1	many	.	TGTGCCAGCAGACGGGGCCCGAGGTATGAGCAGTTCTTC	CASRRGPRYEQFF
TRBV7-8	TRBJ2-3	.	TRBD2	TGTGCCAGCAGCTTAGCGACGACTAGCGGCGTCTCAGATACGCAGTATTTT	CASSLATTSGVSDTQYF
TRBV28	TRBJ2-6	.	.	TGTGCCAGCAGTGCCACCCTGACAGGAATCTCTGGGGCCAACGTCCTGACTTTC	CASSATLTGISGANVLTF
TRBV7-2	TRBJ2-3	few	TRBD1	TGTGCCAGCAGCCCGACAGGGGCCAGCACAGATACGCAGTATTTT	CASSPTGASTDTQYF
TRBV27	TRBJ2-1	.	.	TGTGCCAGCAGTTTAATTCAGGGGCACTCCTACAATGAGCAGTTCTTC	CASSLIQGHSYNEQFF
TRBV5-1	TRBJ2-7	.	.	TGCGCCAGCAGCGGCGCGGCCGGGACGTTTTCCTACGAGCAGTACTTC	CASSGAAGTFSYEQYF
TRBV19	TRBJ2-7	few	TRBD1	TGTGCCAGTAGTACATCCCGGGACAGGGTCCCCTACGAGCAGTACTTC	CASSTSRDRVPYEQYF
TRBV13	TRBJ2-1	.	TRBD2	TGTGCCAGCAGTCCGGTCCTAGCGGGAGTAAATGAGCAGTTCTTC	CASSPVLAGVNEQFF
TRBV2	TRBJ2-4	.	.	TGTGCCAGCAGCATGACCCTTAACATTCAGTACTTC	CASSMTLNIQYF
TRBV30	TRBJ2-3	.	.	TGTGCCTGGAGTCGAAAACAGGGAAGCACAGATACGCAGTATTTT	CAWSRKQGSTDTQYF
TRBV7-9	TRBJ1-1	.	.	TGTGCCAGCAGCTTTGTCGGAGTGAGCTACACTGAAGCTTTCTTT	CASSFVGVSYTEAFF
TRBV5-1	TRBJ2-1	few	.	TGCGCCAGCAGCAAAGCAGGCGAGCAGTTCTTC	CASSKAGEQFF
TRBV10-3	TRBJ2-1	few	TRBD1	TGTGCCATCAGTGTAGGGACAGGGACTTCTTCAGGGGTCAATGAGCAGTTCTTC	CAISVGTGTSSGVNEQFF
TRBV6-2/TRBV6-3	TRBJ1-1	.	.	TGTGCCAGCAGTTACCCGACAAGCCGAGCGACAGCTTTCTTT	CASSYPTSRATAFF
TRBV12-5	TRBJ2-2	.	.	TGTGCTAGTGGCCTAAAGGCGCAGCTGTTTTTT	CASGLKAQLFF
TRBV28	TRBJ2-7	many	.	TGTGCCAGCAGTCTTCATCCCGCCCGGTACGAGCAGTACTTC	CASSLHPARYEQYF
TRBV7-2	TRBJ2-1	few	TRBD2	TGTGCCAGCAGGGGATTTACAGGAGGGAGGGCCGATGAGCAGTTCTTC	CASRGFTGGRADEQFF
TRBV15	TRBJ2-7	.	.	TGTGCCACCAGCCAGGGACTGGAGAGCTCCTACGAGCAGTACTTC	CATSQGLESSYEQYF
TRBV30	TRBJ2-1	few	.	TGTGCCTGGAGTGTGATGGGGACACCGAGGAATGAGCAGTTCTTC	CAWSVMGTPRNEQFF
TRBV20-1	TRBJ2-5	.	.	TGCAGTGCTGGAGCGACATTGAGTTGGGAGACCCAGTACTTC	CSAGATLSWETQYF
TRBV7-8	TRBJ2-1	.	TRBD2	TGTGCCAGCAGCCAAGCGGGAATAGTCTACAATGAGCAGTTCTTC	CASSQAGIVYNEQFF
TRBV6-5	TRBJ1-4	few	TRBD1	TGTGCCAGCAGTTCCACCGGGACAGGGAGTGAAAAACTGTTTTTT	CASSSTGTGSEKLFF
TRBV4-3	TRBJ1-1	.	.	TGCGCCAGCAGCCCCGGACACGCATGGGGGACTGAAGCTTTCTTT	CASSPGHAWGTEAFF
TRBV20-1	TRBJ2-4	few	TRBD2	TGCAGTGCTGGGCTAGCGGGAGCCAAAAACATTCAGTACTTC	CSAGLAGAKNIQYF
TRBV10-1	TRBJ2-2	few	.	TGCGCCAGCAGTGATTTAGACACCGGGGAGCTGTTTTTT	CASSDLDTGELFF
TRBV4-1	TRBJ2-1	.	.	TGCGCCAGCAGCCAAGAAGTCCCCAACGGAGTGTTCTTC	CASSQEVPNGVFF
TRBV30	TRBJ2-7	.	.	TGTGCCTGGAGTGGAAAGGGACTCCTTATCTACGAGCAGTACTTC	CAWSGKGLLIYEQYF
TRBV10-2	TRBJ2-7	.	.	TGCGCCAGCAGTGAGGTGGGACCCTCCTACGAGCAGTACTTC	CASSEVGPSYEQYF
TRBV7-2	TRBJ2-5	few	.	TGTGCCAGCAGCTTAGGCTCCAGGGTATGGGTACCCGGCCAAGAGACCCAGTACTTC	CASSLGSRVWVPGQETQYF
TRBV5-1	TRBJ2-5	few	.	TGCGCCAGCAGACGAGCAGGGCCGGGGGAGACCCAGTACTTC	CASRRAGPGETQYF
TRBV6-5	TRBJ2-5	few	.	TGTGCCAGCAGTTACTCCTCTGGCGCGGAGACCCAGTACTTC	CASSYSSGAETQYF
TRBV7-9	TRBJ1-6	few	.	TGTGCCAGCAGCTTAGGACCCCGAGGGCATTCACCCCTCCACTTT	CASSLGPRGHSPLHF
TRBV9	TRBJ2-2	few	TRBD2	TGTGCCAGCAGCGTATCCAATAGCGGGGCTCCTACCGGGGAGCTGTTTTTT	CASSVSNSGAPTGELFF
TRBV24-1	TRBJ2-3	few	TRBD1	TGTGCCACCAGTGCCCCTGAGGTGGACAGGGGGCATACAGATACGCAGTATTTT	CATSAPEVDRGHTDTQYF
TRBV5-1	TRBJ2-6	few	.	TGCGCCAGCAGCTTGGTCGGCAGGGCACTCTCTGGGGCCAACGTCCTGACTTTC	CASSLVGRALSGANVLTF